Detailed here is one T cell receptor (beta chain). Clones were read by immunoSEQ multiplex PCR, and TCRdb kept only the in-frame ones, dropping some. The sample lists under 110,000 clones, more than 80% occurring once. The data belong to a study of T cell changes during pregnancy in multiple sclerosis. The length of the CDR3 is 15 residues. CDR1 is LGHNA, CDR2 YSLEER, per germline. Unmatched junction bases numbered 4, after V lost 0 bases and J lost 4 bases. This chain joins TRBV4-3 and TRBJ1-1, with 8 bases lining up with TRBD1. The sequence came from a female donor with multiple sclerosis, enrolled in a pregnancy study. This sample comprised peripheral blood, obtained before pregnancy. In nucleotides, the CDR3 is TGCGCCAGCAGCCAAGACAGGGGGCGGGCCACTGAAGCTTTCTTT. Protein sequence: CASSQDRGRATEAFF.